One and the same sample provided the 16 T cell receptor beta chains below, sequenced in a study of shared clonotypes between healthy human individuals. The repertoire was sequenced with immunoSEQ multiplex PCR; TCRdb's copy has only in-frame clones and lacks some. Here the sample spans 950,000 to 1,100,000 clones, about 80% being singletons. What was sequenced was memory CD4+ T cells from PBMCs. The subset was: CD45RA-negative fraction. These receptors all come from a young man in good health. Some clones in this sample may be carry-over from other donors' samples.

This sequence joins TRBV5-6 and TRBJ2-1; D is perhaps TRBD1 (6 bases). Germline CDR1 reads SGHDT; CDR2 reads YYEEEE. The CDR3 spans 15 residues. The V gene lost 2 bases and the J gene lost 4 bases, with 13 bases spanning the gap. CDR3 sequence reads: CASSFEGGGYNEQFF. Here the CDR3 DNA reads TGTGCCAGCAGCTTTGAAGGGGGTGGTTACAATGAGCAGTTCTTC.

There are a few counts of this clone. The gene calls are TRBV4-2 and TRBJ2-7; 9 bases align to TRBD1. The V gene end was trimmed by 0 bases and the J gene end by 4 bases; junction bases not matched to a gene: 4. Germline V gene sequence: CDR1 LGHNA, CDR2 YNFKEQ. This CDR3 has 15 amino acids. The CDR3 nucleotides are TGTGCCAGCAGCCAAGACCCGGGACAGGGATACGAGCAGTACTTC. Protein sequence: CASSQDPGQGYEQYF.

The gene calls are TRBV7-9 and TRBJ1-2; TRBD1 matches 8 bases. The V segment lost 5 bases and the J segment 5 bases; nucleotides outside the gene matches: 10. The germline V gene has CDR1 SEHNR and CDR2 FQNEAQ (reference sequence). This CDR3 is built from 15 residues. The CDR3 sequence: CASSLRGQGLYGYTF. The CDR3 DNA reads as TGTGCCAGCAGCCTCCGTGGACAGGGATTATATGGCTACACCTTC.

This chain joins TRBV7-9 and TRBJ1-4, with 10 bases lining up with TRBD1. This CDR3 is 16 amino acids long. Germline V gives CDR1 SEHNR, CDR2 FQNEAQ (reference sequence). The V gene end was trimmed by 0 bases and the J gene end by 6 bases; junction bases not matched to a gene: 4. DNA of the CDR3: TGTGCCAGCAGCTTAGCAGGCGGGACAGGGGATGAAAAACTGTTTTTT. Its protein is CASSLAGGTGDEKLFF.

V is TRBV6-1 and J is TRBJ1-5; D is undetermined. Between the trimmed V and J ends, which lost 1 base and 11 bases, there was a span of 18 bases. CDR1 and CDR2 from the germline V gene are MNHNS and SASEGT. The CDR3 length is 15 residues. CDR3 nucleotide sequence: TGTGCCAGCAGTGAAGGGGGTGCAGGTACTAAATCCCAGCATTTT. As protein: CASSEGGAGTKSQHF.

This chain joins TRBV6-1 and TRBJ1-5; D remains ambiguous. V lost 6 bases and J lost 5, with 11 bases in between. Germline assignment: CDR1 MNHNS and CDR2 SASEGT. The CDR3 has 13 amino acids. CDR3 amino acids: CASSSREDQPQHF. As DNA, the CDR3 is TGTGCCAGCAGCTCGAGGGAAGATCAGCCCCAGCATTTT.

Notes on this clone: In the same sample, other DNA sequences code for this CDR3. The chain employs TRBV7-3 and TRBJ1-1; D remains unclear. CDR1 is SGHTA, CDR2 FQGTGA, per germline. The ends were cut back, 2 bases at V and 0 bases at J, with 7 bases in the middle. This CDR3 contains 14 residues. As DNA, the CDR3 is TGTGCCAGCAGCTTAGGTCGGATGAACACTGAAGCTTTCTTT. It is translated as CASSLGRMNTEAFF.

In this sample, this clone turned up a few times. A read error may produce the germline difference seen at one junction end. The chain combines TRBV2 with TRBJ2-7; D is perhaps TRBD1 (8 bases). The CDR3 is made up of 12 amino acids. Germline values: CDR1 SNHLY, CDR2 FYNNEI. Here the CDR3 reads CASSLDRGGSGF. CDR3 DNA sequence: TGTGCCAGCAGTCTCGACAGGGGCGGGAGCGGATTC.

About this clone: A far larger clone differs by one base, so this is likely a read error. This sample also contains other DNA sequences that code for the same CDR3. The chain is built from TRBV15 and TRBJ2-4; D is possibly TRBD2 (5 bases). Per germline, CDR1 LNHNV and CDR2 YYDKDF (reference sequence). CDR3 length: 15 residues. This CDR3 is CATSSPRLAKNIQYF. CDR3 in DNA: TGTGCCACCAGCTCCCCTCGGCTAGCCAAAAACATTCAGTACTTT.

J is TRBJ2-7 and V is TRBV18; TRBD2 matches 10 bases. This CDR3 is 15 amino acids long. Trimming at V came to 3 bases and at J to 5 bases, leaving 7 bases not matched to a gene. Germline CDR1 and CDR2: KGHSH and LQKENI. In nucleotides, the CDR3 is TGTGCCAGCTCACCCTCTAGCGGGAGACGGGACGAGCAGTACTTC. Residues: CASSPSSGRRDEQYF.

The chain carries TRBV11-1 and TRBJ2-7, with TRBD2 as a possible D gene (6 bases). CDR1 is SGHAT, CDR2 FQDESV, per germline (reference sequence). V lost 0 bases, J lost 4 bases, and 16 bases lay in between. The CDR3 is 16 residues long. The CDR3 here is CASSLAWGRNSYEQYF. CDR3 nucleotide sequence: TGTGCCAGCAGCTTAGCTTGGGGGAGGAACAGTTACGAGCAGTACTTC.

CDR3 amino acids: CASSDPGQGKSDTQYF. CDR3 DNA sequence: TGTGCCAGCAGTGACCCCGGACAGGGAAAGTCAGATACGCAGTATTTT. The rearrangement joins TRBV25-1 to TRBJ2-3, with TRBD1 identical over 8 bases. CDR3 size: 16 residues. The V and J ends lost 3 bases and 4 bases, in that order; junction bases with no gene match: 9. CDR1 MGHDK and CDR2 SYGVNS come from the germline V gene.

Remarks on this clone: Mismatch with germline at one junction end may stem from a read error. This chain uses TRBV4-1 with TRBJ1-2; 8 bases line up with TRBD1. Germline V gene lookup returns CDR1 MGHRA and CDR2 YSYEKL. The CDR3 consists of 16 residues. This CDR3 is CASSLLQTGANCGYTF. The CDR3 DNA reads TGCGCCAGCAGCCTACTCCAGACAGGGGCTAACTGTGGCTACACCTTC.

This clone has more than one count but fewer than ten. This chain links TRBV4-1 with TRBJ1-4; D may be TRBD1 (5 bases). Trimming stripped 3 bases from V and 8 bases from J, with 7 bases between. The germline V gene encodes CDR1 MGHRA and CDR2 YSYEKL. The CDR3 spans 12 residues. This CDR3 reads CASSQRDEKLFF. Here the CDR3 DNA reads TGCGCCAGCAGCCAGCGGGACGAAAAACTGTTTTTT.

This clone was observed at least ten times. Other DNA sequences in this specimen translate into the identical CDR3. The chain carries TRBV5-1 and TRBJ1-1; a possible D gene is TRBD1 (6 bases). Trimming removed 4 bases from V and 1 base from J, with 8 bases in between. Germline V gives CDR1 SGHRS, CDR2 YFSETQ. The CDR3 has 13 residues. The CDR3 nucleotides are TGCGCCAGCAGCCTCAGGGGGAACACTGAAGCTTTCTTT. Protein product: CASSLRGNTEAFF.

The chain joins TRBV2 to TRBJ1-1; a weak D match, TRBD1 (6 bases). This CDR3 is built from 12 residues. Trimming pared 1 base from V and 8 bases from J, leaving 8 bases between. The germline CDR1 and CDR2 sequences are SNHLY and FYNNEI. For the CDR3, the DNA is TGTGCCAGCAGTGAAGAACAGGGAGAAGCTTTCTTT. Translation: CASSEEQGEAFF.